This TCR beta chain was observed in a study of OX40 agonist ivuxolimab in advanced cancers. Whole-study context: The drug used for patients, ivuxolimab, was an agonistic anti-OX40 (CD134) antibody. Study results and limitations: In general, CD8+ T cells held more expanded clones than CD4+ did, on average. Antigen targets of the expanded peripheral T cells went undetermined.

CDR1 and CDR2 from the germline V gene are MDHEN and SYDVKM. CDR3 size: 13 residues. V was pared by 3 bases and J by 3 bases, with 3 bases between. This clone is a singleton in its sample. Its antigen is still unknown. Sequenced by immunoSEQ multiplex PCR; TCRdb stores in-frame clones only, minus some. The repertoire holds about 35,000 clones, over 80% seen once, with 33% in the top ten. The genes are TRBV28 and TRBJ2-6; D ambiguous. The material sequenced was CD4+ or CD8+ T cells sorted from blood, taken in a trial of the OX40 agonist ivuxolimab. The receptor comes from an adult with an advanced solid tumor such as melanoma, head and neck, liver or kidney cancer. DNA for the CDR3: TGTGCCAGCAGTTTGGTTGGGGCCAACGTCCTGACTTTC. Its translation: CASSLVGANVLTF.